Listed below are T cell receptor beta chains from one sample, sequenced in a study of shared clonotypes between healthy human individuals. Method: immunoSEQ multiplex PCR; TCRdb's copy keeps in-frame clones and lacks some. The sample has millions of clones, more than 80% seen once. Sequencing was carried out using naive CD4+ T cells sorted from blood. Receptor source: a man younger than 35 in good health. Each CDR3 is given with its conserved first and last residue. The D gene is left open where the match is weak. The listing skips clone size in some rows; elsewhere it reads once, few, many or a size class.

clone_size j_call v_call d_call cdr3_nt cdr3_aa
NA TRBJ2-7 TRBV5-1 NA TGCGCCAGCGGCACCCGTACTGGCTACGAGCAGTACTTC CASGTRTGYEQYF
NA TRBJ2-7 TRBV10-3 TRBD1 TGTGCCATCAGGGACCAGGGGGTGTCCTACGAGCAGTACTTC CAIRDQGVSYEQYF
few TRBJ2-7 TRBV18 TRBD2 TGTGCCAGCTCCCCCGTAGGACTAGCGGGAGGGTCCGTTGAGCAGTACTTC CASSPVGLAGGSVEQYF
NA TRBJ2-1 TRBV5-5 TRBD2 TGTGCCAGCAGCTTGGCGGGAGGGGACAATGAGCAGTTCTTC CASSLAGGDNEQFF
NA TRBJ2-1 TRBV9 TRBD2 TGTGCCAGCAGCACCTCAGCCACTAGCGGGGGGGCTAAGCAGTTCTTC CASSTSATSGGAKQFF
NA TRBJ2-6 TRBV11-2 NA TGTGCCAGCAGCTTAGTAGGGGTTGGGGCCAACGTCCTGACTTTC CASSLVGVGANVLTF
once TRBJ2-2 TRBV6-6 TRBD1 TGTGCCAGCAGTTACTCCGGGACAGGGACCGAGGAGCTGTTTTTT CASSYSGTGTEELFF
few TRBJ1-6 TRBV7-9 NA TGTGCCAGCAGCTTAGGTGGCGGTAGTCCTTCACCCCTCCACTTT CASSLGGGSPSPLHF
NA TRBJ2-7 TRBV4-2 TRBD2 TGTGCCAGCAGCCAAGATCTGGGACTAACCAACTACGAGCAGTACTTC CASSQDLGLTNYEQYF
NA TRBJ1-1 TRBV18 NA TGTGCCAGCTCACCACCTCCGGGACACACTGAAGCTTTCTTT CASSPPPGHTEAFF
NA TRBJ1-1 TRBV27 NA TGTGCCAGCCGATATCGGGGTTACACTGAAGCTTTCTTT CASRYRGYTEAFF
NA TRBJ2-7 TRBV2 TRBD1 TGTGCCAGCAGTACTGACAGGGGTCGCGTCGAGCAGTACTTC CASSTDRGRVEQYF
NA TRBJ2-7 TRBV11-2 NA TGTGCCAGCAGCTTAGGTATCTTGGTACCGGAGCAGTACTTC CASSLGILVPEQYF
NA TRBJ1-5 TRBV7-2 NA TGTGCCAGCAGCCCACGTGAGGGCAATCAGCCCCAGCATTTT CASSPREGNQPQHF
NA TRBJ2-1 TRBV11-3 TRBD2 TGTGCCAGCAGCCCGAGCGGACTAGCGGGGGTCTACAATGAGCAGTTCTTC CASSPSGLAGVYNEQFF
NA TRBJ2-1 TRBV7-9 NA TGTGCCAGCAGCGACTGGCAGGGGACTCACAATGAGCAGTTCTTC CASSDWQGTHNEQFF
NA TRBJ1-4 TRBV6-6 TRBD1 TGTGCCAGCATCCCCGACAGGGGTCGCGTTGAAAAACTGTTTTTT CASIPDRGRVEKLFF
NA TRBJ1-1 TRBV5-1 NA TGCGCCAGCAGCTTGAGAGGGCAGAACACTGAAGCTTTCTTT CASSLRGQNTEAFF
NA TRBJ2-2 TRBV6-5 NA TGTGCCAGCAGTTACGGGCGTACCGGGGAGCTGTTTTTT CASSYGRTGELFF
NA TRBJ2-1 TRBV25-1 TRBD2 TGTGCCAGCAGTGAATATGGCGAGGCTAGCGGATACAATGAGCAGTTCTTC CASSEYGEASGYNEQFF
NA TRBJ2-5 TRBV2 TRBD2 TGTGCCAGCAGTGTGATTAGCGGGGCAGAGACCCAGTACTTC CASSVISGAETQYF
NA TRBJ2-1 TRBV4-3 TRBD2 TGCGCCAGCAACCAGGGAGCTAGCGGGAGTGATGAGCAGTTCTTC CASNQGASGSDEQFF
NA TRBJ1-3 TRBV14 NA TGTGCCAGCAGCCAGACCCCTGGAAACACCATATATTTT CASSQTPGNTIYF
NA TRBJ1-1 TRBV18 TRBD1 TGTGCCAGCTCACCCACAGGGGGAATGGAAGCTTTCTTT CASSPTGGMEAFF
once TRBJ2-5 TRBV7-2 TRBD2 TGTGCCAGCAGCTCGGCGGGAGCGAGGGAGACCCAGTACTTC CASSSAGARETQYF
NA TRBJ2-7 TRBV18 TRBD1 TGTGCCAGCTCCTTAAGCCAGGGGGCCTACGAGCAGTACTTC CASSLSQGAYEQYF
NA TRBJ2-5 TRBV5-6 TRBD2 TGTGCCAGCAGCTTACTAGCGGGGGGGCTGGAGACCCAGTACTTC CASSLLAGGLETQYF
once TRBJ1-1 TRBV6-6 NA TGTGCCAGCAGTTCCCCAAACTCCAGGAGACATGAAGCTTTCTTT CASSSPNSRRHEAFF
NA TRBJ1-3 TRBV5-6 NA TGTGCCAGCAACTTTGGACAGATTGGCGGAAACACCATATATTTT CASNFGQIGGNTIYF
few TRBJ1-5 TRBV10-1 NA TGCGCCAGCAGTGACGGCAATCAGCCCCAGCATTTT CASSDGNQPQHF
once TRBJ1-1 TRBV5-4 NA TGTGCCAGCAGCTTGATGCGGGGCGCTAAGAGGGTCCAGAACACTGAAGCTTTCTTT CASSLMRGAKRVQNTEAFF
NA TRBJ1-3 TRBV5-1 NA TGCGCCAGCAGCGGTACCACCGGAACTGGAAACACCATATATTTT CASSGTTGTGNTIYF
NA TRBJ2-1 TRBV7-3 NA TGTGCCAGCAGCCCCATTGGGGGAGCGCTCTACAATGAGCAGTTCTTC CASSPIGGALYNEQFF
few TRBJ1-1 TRBV11-1 NA TGTGCCAGCAGCTTAGCGGAGAACACTGAAGCTTTCTTT CASSLAENTEAFF
once TRBJ2-3 TRBV5-4 NA TGTGCCAGCAGCTTCATTGGGACAAGGCCTAGCACAGATACGCAGTATTTT CASSFIGTRPSTDTQYF
NA TRBJ1-1 TRBV7-2 NA TGTGCCAGCAGCAGTCAGGACCTATGGGTGGCTTTCTTT CASSSQDLWVAFF
NA TRBJ2-5 TRBV6-1 NA TGTGCCAGCAGTGCACTGGCCTGGGCTCAAGAGACCCAGTACTTC CASSALAWAQETQYF
NA TRBJ2-3 TRBV6-5 TRBD2 TGTGCCAGCAGTTACTCAGCAGCGGGAGGCACAGATACGCAGTATTTT CASSYSAAGGTDTQYF
NA TRBJ2-5 TRBV7-2 NA TGTGCCAGCAGTCCGGTTGTGGGGGGAGAGACCCAGTACTTC CASSPVVGGETQYF
once TRBJ2-3 TRBV19 TRBD2 TGTGCCAGTAGTACCCTAGCGGGGGGCACCGATACGCAGTATTTT CASSTLAGGTDTQYF
NA TRBJ1-5 TRBV15 NA TGTGCCACCAGCAGAGATTATTTGGGCGGGGCGGGTCAGCCCCAGCATTTT CATSRDYLGGAGQPQHF
NA TRBJ2-7 TRBV21-1 NA TGTGCCAGCACTCCCCCCCCGGCGAACAGGGGTGGCAACGAGCAGTACTTC CASTPPPANRGGNEQYF
NA TRBJ2-1 TRBV5-5 TRBD1 TGTGCCAGCAGCAACAAACAGGGGGCTTTCTACAATGAGCAGTTCTTC CASSNKQGAFYNEQFF
NA TRBJ1-2 TRBV5-4 TRBD1 TGTGCCAGCAGCTTGGGGTCGACAGGGACAGGTGGCTACACCTTC CASSLGSTGTGGYTF
NA TRBJ2-5 TRBV7-2 NA TGTGCCAGCAGCGCTGCAGCAGAGACCCAGTACTTC CASSAAAETQYF
NA TRBJ1-4 TRBV18 NA TGTGCCAGCTCATCGTCCGGGAGGACAACTAATGAAAAACTGTTTTTT CASSSSGRTTNEKLFF
NA TRBJ1-5 TRBV19 TRBD1 TGTGCCAGTACGGCGATGGACAGGGGGGAAAATCAGCCCCAGCATTTT CASTAMDRGENQPQHF
NA TRBJ2-1 TRBV12-5 NA TGTGCTAGTGGTATTCTGGACTTAGAGCAGTTCTTC CASGILDLEQFF
NA TRBJ2-2 TRBV9 TRBD2 TGTGCCAGCAGCGCCCGACGCCTAGCGGGAGTCATGAACACCGGGGAGCTGTTTTTT CASSARRLAGVMNTGELFF
few TRBJ2-2 TRBV5-1 NA TGCGCCAGCAGCATCACAGGGTCCGGGGAGCTGTTTTTT CASSITGSGELFF
NA TRBJ2-1 TRBV18 TRBD2 TGTGCCAGCTCACCTCCGGGACTAGCGCACAATGAGCAGTTCTTC CASSPPGLAHNEQFF
NA TRBJ1-6 TRBV5-6 NA TGTGCCAGCAGCTTGCGCAGGGTCAAGGATAATTCACCCCTCCACTTT CASSLRRVKDNSPLHF